This is a list of T cell receptor beta chains from one sample in a study of cytomegalovirus exposure and HLA in healthy donors. The method was immunoSEQ multiplex PCR; TCRdb's version includes in-frame clones alone and lacks a portion of them. Here the sample spans 130,000 to 150,000 clones, 80% being singletons. The sequencing sample was made of PBMCs. The receptors originated from a man aged 35 to 55 in good health and CMV-seronegative. The CDR3 runs from the conserved cysteine through the conserved F or W. D genes are given only for firm matches. The size entry is marked missing in some rows and otherwise reads once, few, many or a size class.

j_call: TRBJ1-2; v_call: TRBV19; clone_size: NA; d_call: NA; cdr3_nt: TGTGCCAGTAGTATAGGGACGGGGAACTATGGCCACACCTTC; cdr3_aa: CASSIGTGNYGHTF
j_call: TRBJ2-2; v_call: TRBV7-7; clone_size: NA; d_call: TRBD1; cdr3_nt: TGTGCCAGCAGCTTAGCGCAGGCAGGGGGCCTGTCCGGGGAGCTGTTTTTT; cdr3_aa: CASSLAQAGGLSGELFF
j_call: TRBJ1-5; v_call: TRBV4-3; clone_size: NA; d_call: NA; cdr3_nt: TGCGCCAGCAGCCAGGAGTTCAATCAGCCCCAGCATTTT; cdr3_aa: CASSQEFNQPQHF
j_call: TRBJ1-1; v_call: TRBV4-3; clone_size: NA; d_call: TRBD1; cdr3_nt: TGCGCCAGCAGCCAGCCGGGACAGGGTGGAACTGAAGCTTTCTTT; cdr3_aa: CASSQPGQGGTEAFF
j_call: TRBJ1-3; v_call: TRBV28; clone_size: NA; d_call: NA; cdr3_nt: TGTGCCAGCAGTTCCCCGGGACTTGGAAACACCATATATTTT; cdr3_aa: CASSSPGLGNTIYF
j_call: TRBJ1-1; v_call: TRBV9; clone_size: NA; d_call: NA; cdr3_nt: TGTGCCAGCAGCGATCAGAACACTGAAGCTTTCTTT; cdr3_aa: CASSDQNTEAFF
j_call: TRBJ1-1; v_call: TRBV6-1; clone_size: NA; d_call: NA; cdr3_nt: TGTGCCAGCAGTGAACTCCAACAGGTTAATGAAGCTTTCTTT; cdr3_aa: CASSELQQVNEAFF
j_call: TRBJ1-5; v_call: TRBV6-6; clone_size: NA; d_call: NA; cdr3_nt: TGTGCCAGTCTACCTGGAGCTCAGCCCCAGCATTTT; cdr3_aa: CASLPGAQPQHF
j_call: TRBJ2-7; v_call: TRBV7-2; clone_size: NA; d_call: TRBD1; cdr3_nt: TGTGCCAGCAGCCCCCCAGGGGGATCCTACGAGCAGTACTTC; cdr3_aa: CASSPPGGSYEQYF
j_call: TRBJ2-3; v_call: TRBV5-1; clone_size: NA; d_call: TRBD2; cdr3_nt: TGCGCCAGCAGCCCCAGCCTAGCGGGGGGTTTCACAGATACGCAGTATTTT; cdr3_aa: CASSPSLAGGFTDTQYF
j_call: TRBJ1-2; v_call: TRBV29-1; clone_size: NA; d_call: NA; cdr3_nt: TGCAGCGTTGTCCCGACGAGGGACTATGGCTACACCTTC; cdr3_aa: CSVVPTRDYGYTF
j_call: TRBJ1-2; v_call: TRBV11-2; clone_size: NA; d_call: TRBD1; cdr3_nt: TGTGCCAGCAGCCATGACAGGGACTATGGCTACACCTTC; cdr3_aa: CASSHDRDYGYTF
j_call: TRBJ2-6; v_call: TRBV5-1; clone_size: NA; d_call: NA; cdr3_nt: TGCGCCAGCAGCTTAGCGAGAGGGGCCAACGTCCTGACTTTC; cdr3_aa: CASSLARGANVLTF
j_call: TRBJ1-5; v_call: TRBV2; clone_size: NA; d_call: TRBD1; cdr3_nt: TGTGCCAGCACCTATCGACAGGGCAAAGCCCAGCATTTT; cdr3_aa: CASTYRQGKAQHF
j_call: TRBJ2-2; v_call: TRBV10-1; clone_size: NA; d_call: TRBD1; cdr3_nt: TGCGCCAGCTCGACAGGGTCCGGGGAGCTGTTTTTT; cdr3_aa: CASSTGSGELFF
j_call: TRBJ1-5; v_call: TRBV6-5; clone_size: many; d_call: TRBD1; cdr3_nt: TGTGCCAGCAGTGAGACAGGGGGCAGGCAGCCCCAGCATTTT; cdr3_aa: CASSETGGRQPQHF
j_call: TRBJ1-5; v_call: TRBV9; clone_size: NA; d_call: NA; cdr3_nt: TGTGCCAGCAGCGTAGGGCCCCTTGCAAGGAGGGATCAGCCCCAGCATTTT; cdr3_aa: CASSVGPLARRDQPQHF
j_call: TRBJ2-7; v_call: TRBV6-1; clone_size: NA; d_call: NA; cdr3_nt: TGTGCCAGCACCGCGGGTTTAGGGCCCGAGCAGTACTTC; cdr3_aa: CASTAGLGPEQYF
j_call: TRBJ1-5; v_call: TRBV27; clone_size: NA; d_call: TRBD1; cdr3_nt: TGTGCCAGCTCACGGTCGGGACAGGGGATCAATCAGCCCCAGCATTTT; cdr3_aa: CASSRSGQGINQPQHF
j_call: TRBJ1-2; v_call: TRBV2; clone_size: NA; d_call: NA; cdr3_nt: TGTGCCAGCAGTGAAAATGTCGTCAGGGGAAGTGGGAGCTACACCTTC; cdr3_aa: CASSENVVRGSGSYTF
j_call: TRBJ2-6; v_call: TRBV19; clone_size: NA; d_call: NA; cdr3_nt: TGTGCCAGTAGTATAGGGGGCGGTTATCCCGGGGCCAACGTCCTGACTTTC; cdr3_aa: CASSIGGGYPGANVLTF
j_call: TRBJ2-3; v_call: TRBV5-1; clone_size: few; d_call: NA; cdr3_nt: TGCGCCAGCAGCTTCCTGTGGGGGGGCACAGATACGCAGTATTTT; cdr3_aa: CASSFLWGGTDTQYF
j_call: TRBJ2-2; v_call: TRBV19; clone_size: NA; d_call: TRBD2; cdr3_nt: TGTGCCAGTAGTAGAACTAGCGGGGCAAACACCGGGGAGCTGTTTTTT; cdr3_aa: CASSRTSGANTGELFF
j_call: TRBJ1-1; v_call: TRBV27; clone_size: NA; d_call: NA; cdr3_nt: TGTGCCAGCAGTTTAGGAGGCTCTGGGACTGAAGCTTTCTTT; cdr3_aa: CASSLGGSGTEAFF
j_call: TRBJ1-2; v_call: TRBV14; clone_size: NA; d_call: TRBD1; cdr3_nt: TGTGCCAGCAGCCGGGGACAGGGCCTTTTGTATGGCTACACCTTC; cdr3_aa: CASSRGQGLLYGYTF
j_call: TRBJ1-1; v_call: TRBV5-1; clone_size: once; d_call: NA; cdr3_nt: TGCGCCAGCAGCTTGGAACAGGGCAGCACTGAAGCTTTCTTT; cdr3_aa: CASSLEQGSTEAFF
j_call: TRBJ2-7; v_call: TRBV10-1; clone_size: NA; d_call: TRBD2; cdr3_nt: TGCGCCAGCGCCGGGACTAGCGTCGGCGAGCAGTACTTC; cdr3_aa: CASAGTSVGEQYF
j_call: TRBJ1-2; v_call: TRBV5-1; clone_size: NA; d_call: TRBD1; cdr3_nt: TGCGCCAGCACCCATTCCGGGACAGGGGACGGCTACACCTTC; cdr3_aa: CASTHSGTGDGYTF
j_call: TRBJ2-3; v_call: TRBV4-1; clone_size: NA; d_call: NA; cdr3_nt: TGCGCCAGCAGCCAAGAAGGCGGCTTGAGCACAGATACGCAGTATTTT; cdr3_aa: CASSQEGGLSTDTQYF
j_call: TRBJ1-5; v_call: TRBV28; clone_size: NA; d_call: TRBD1; cdr3_nt: TGTGCCAGCAGTTCCGCCGCCCGACAGGGGGCGCAGCCCCAGCATTTT; cdr3_aa: CASSSAARQGAQPQHF
j_call: TRBJ1-2; v_call: TRBV9; clone_size: NA; d_call: NA; cdr3_nt: TGTGCCAGCAGCGTAGGGGGGGGTAGTGGCTACACCTTC; cdr3_aa: CASSVGGGSGYTF
j_call: TRBJ2-7; v_call: TRBV4-3; clone_size: NA; d_call: TRBD1; cdr3_nt: TGCGCCAGCAGCCAAGATGGGGGACAGGCCTGGGAGCAGTACTTC; cdr3_aa: CASSQDGGQAWEQYF
j_call: TRBJ2-1; v_call: TRBV9; clone_size: NA; d_call: TRBD1; cdr3_nt: TGTGCCAGCAGCGTAAAAATCCACGGGACAGGGACCCATGAGCAGTTCTTC; cdr3_aa: CASSVKIHGTGTHEQFF
j_call: TRBJ1-5; v_call: TRBV7-2; clone_size: NA; d_call: TRBD1; cdr3_nt: TGTGCCAGCAGCCCCAGACAGGGTGCTCAGCCCCAGCATTTT; cdr3_aa: CASSPRQGAQPQHF
j_call: TRBJ2-3; v_call: TRBV18; clone_size: once; d_call: TRBD1; cdr3_nt: TGTGCCAGCTCAGCCCGGGACAGGGACCCAGATACGCAGTATTTT; cdr3_aa: CASSARDRDPDTQYF
j_call: TRBJ2-5; v_call: TRBV11-2; clone_size: NA; d_call: NA; cdr3_nt: TGTGCCAGCAGCTTAGGGACAGGGAGGGAACAGACCCAGTACTTC; cdr3_aa: CASSLGTGREQTQYF
j_call: TRBJ2-1; v_call: TRBV6-1; clone_size: NA; d_call: TRBD1; cdr3_nt: TGTGCCAGCCCCCAGGACAGGGGAGCAAATGAGCAGTTCTTC; cdr3_aa: CASPQDRGANEQFF
j_call: TRBJ1-1; v_call: TRBV7-9; clone_size: NA; d_call: TRBD1; cdr3_nt: TGTGCCAGCAGCTTAACCGGGACAGGGACTGAAGCTTTCTTT; cdr3_aa: CASSLTGTGTEAFF
j_call: TRBJ2-7; v_call: TRBV28; clone_size: NA; d_call: NA; cdr3_nt: TGTGCCAGCAGTTTAGTCGGTGAGCAGTACTTC; cdr3_aa: CASSLVGEQYF
j_call: TRBJ1-1; v_call: TRBV12-5; clone_size: NA; d_call: NA; cdr3_nt: TGTGCTAGTGGTTTGGTATCGCCGAGGGGAGGCTCCTTGAACACTGAAGCTTTCTTT; cdr3_aa: CASGLVSPRGGSLNTEAFF
j_call: TRBJ1-1; v_call: TRBV5-1; clone_size: once; d_call: NA; cdr3_nt: TGCGCCAGCAGCCCCCCCGGGACTGGGGCTGAAGCTTTCTTT; cdr3_aa: CASSPPGTGAEAFF
j_call: TRBJ1-2; v_call: TRBV9; clone_size: NA; d_call: NA; cdr3_nt: TGTGCCAGCAGCGGGGCGGGAATCGGCTACACCTTC; cdr3_aa: CASSGAGIGYTF
j_call: TRBJ1-4; v_call: TRBV4-1; clone_size: few; d_call: NA; cdr3_nt: TGCGCCAGCAGCCAAGATACTAGTCCCATTGAAAAACTGTTTTTT; cdr3_aa: CASSQDTSPIEKLFF
j_call: TRBJ2-7; v_call: TRBV5-5; clone_size: NA; d_call: TRBD1; cdr3_nt: TGTGCCAGCAGCGTCGGACAGGGGAGTTACGAGCAGTACTTC; cdr3_aa: CASSVGQGSYEQYF
j_call: TRBJ1-5; v_call: TRBV10-3; clone_size: NA; d_call: TRBD1; cdr3_nt: TGTGCCATCAGTGGTAGACAGGGTTTGGGTCAGCCCCAGCATTTT; cdr3_aa: CAISGRQGLGQPQHF
j_call: TRBJ1-1; v_call: TRBV2; clone_size: NA; d_call: NA; cdr3_nt: TGTGCCAGCAGTGATGTAGCAGAGATGAACACTGAAGCTTTCTTT; cdr3_aa: CASSDVAEMNTEAFF
j_call: TRBJ1-2; v_call: TRBV5-1; clone_size: NA; d_call: NA; cdr3_nt: TGCGCCAGCCGAGCTAACTATGGCTACACCTTC; cdr3_aa: CASRANYGYTF
j_call: TRBJ2-1; v_call: TRBV9; clone_size: NA; d_call: TRBD2; cdr3_nt: TGTGCCAGCAGCGTAGACGGGGGGGCCTTTAATGAGCAGTTCTTC; cdr3_aa: CASSVDGGAFNEQFF
j_call: TRBJ1-4; v_call: TRBV6-5; clone_size: few; d_call: TRBD1; cdr3_nt: TGTGCCAGCAGTACCGGACAGGGCAGAGAAAAACTGTTTTTT; cdr3_aa: CASSTGQGREKLFF
j_call: TRBJ1-5; v_call: TRBV9; clone_size: NA; d_call: NA; cdr3_nt: TGTGCCAGCAGCTCTACCGGGAACAGCAATCAGCCCCAGCATTTT; cdr3_aa: CASSSTGNSNQPQHF
j_call: TRBJ2-2; v_call: TRBV7-7; clone_size: NA; d_call: TRBD2; cdr3_nt: TGTGCTAGCAGCATTGGGGGACTAGCGGCCACCGGGGAGCTGTTTTTT; cdr3_aa: CASSIGGLAATGELFF